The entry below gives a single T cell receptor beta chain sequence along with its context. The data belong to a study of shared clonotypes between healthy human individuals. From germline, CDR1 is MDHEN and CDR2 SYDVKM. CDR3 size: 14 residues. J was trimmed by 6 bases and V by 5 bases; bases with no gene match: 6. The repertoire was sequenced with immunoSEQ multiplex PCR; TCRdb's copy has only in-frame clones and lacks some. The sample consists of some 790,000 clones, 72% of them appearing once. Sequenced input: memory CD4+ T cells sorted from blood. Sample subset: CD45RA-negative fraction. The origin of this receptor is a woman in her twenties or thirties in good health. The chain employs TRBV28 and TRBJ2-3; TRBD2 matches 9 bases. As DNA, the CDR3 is TGTGCCAGCAGTGTCAGCGGGAGGTCTGATACGCAGTATTTT. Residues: CASSVSGRSDTQYF.